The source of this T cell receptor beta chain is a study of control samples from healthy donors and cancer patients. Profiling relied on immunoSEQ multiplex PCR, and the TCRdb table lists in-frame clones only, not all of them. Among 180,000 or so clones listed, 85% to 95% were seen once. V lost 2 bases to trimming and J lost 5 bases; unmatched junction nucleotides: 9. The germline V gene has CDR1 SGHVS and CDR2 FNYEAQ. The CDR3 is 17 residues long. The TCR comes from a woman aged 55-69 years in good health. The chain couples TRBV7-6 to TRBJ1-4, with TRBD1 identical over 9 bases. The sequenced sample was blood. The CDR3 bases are TGTGCCAGCAGCTTATATAGACCGGGACAGGGAAATGAAAAACTGTTTTTT. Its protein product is CASSLYRPGQGNEKLFF.